The 22 T cell receptor beta chains below were found in one sample sequenced in a study of cytotoxic CD8 clonotypes in ibrutinib-treated CLL. TCRdb's table, derived via immunoSEQ multiplex PCR, lists solely in-frame clones and lacks some. The sample yields 35,000 to 45,000 clones, about half seen once. The sample consisted of PBMCs, taken before ibrutinib treatment. The receptors were sampled from a human donor with chronic lymphocytic leukemia.

This clone showed up just a few times. The V and J genes are TRBV6-5 and TRBJ2-7; a weak D match, TRBD2 (6 bases). V was trimmed by 6 bases and J by 2 bases, leaving 11 bases between them. This CDR3 contains 13 residues. Germline V lookup: CDR1 MNHEY, CDR2 SVGAGI. CDR3: CASRSGLTYEQYF. The CDR3 DNA reads TGTGCCAGCAGGTCGGGACTTACCTACGAGCAGTACTTC.

This clone showed up just a few times. The chain links TRBV19 to TRBJ1-5; 9 bases agree with TRBD1. V lost 4 bases to trimming and J lost 11 bases; unmatched junction nucleotides: 12. Germline V gene lookup returns CDR1 LNHDA and CDR2 SQIVND (reference sequence). The CDR3 spans 15 residues. CDR3 residues: CASSRQGGSGGAQHF. The CDR3 DNA sequence: TGTGCCAGTAGTAGACAGGGGGGTAGTGGCGGCGCCCAGCATTTT.

The table lists this clone with a few counts. The gene calls are TRBV6-4 and TRBJ2-2; the match to TRBD2 covers 8 bases. The CDR3 contains 14 residues. CDR1 MRHNA and CDR2 SNTAGT come from the germline V gene. The V and J ends lost 6 bases and 6 bases, in that order; junction bases with no gene match: 6. CDR3 DNA sequence: TGTGCCAGCAGCCGGGGGGGTGAAGCCGGGGAGCTGTTTTTT. Amino acids: CASSRGGEAGELFF.

J is TRBJ2-5 and V is TRBV11-2, with TRBD1 matching over 8 bases. Germline V gene sequence: CDR1 SGHAT, CDR2 FQNNGV. The trim removed 3 bases at V and 4 bases at J, leaving 7 bases unmatched. The CDR3 runs 15 residues. CDR3 protein: CASSFNSGGLETQYF. The CDR3 bases are TGTGCCAGCAGCTTTAATTCAGGGGGCCTAGAGACCCAGTACTTC.

This clone has only a few counts. CDR3 nucleotide sequence: TGTGCCAGTCTTGATTTCTTCAACACCGGGGAGCTGTTTTTT. It encodes CASLDFFNTGELFF. The chain joins TRBV19 to TRBJ2-2, with D uncertain. This CDR3 is built from 14 residues. CDR1 is LNHDA and CDR2 is SQIVND in the germline V gene (reference sequence). Trimming took off 8 bases at V and 2 bases at J, with 12 bases between the two ends.

The chain is built from TRBV7-8 and TRBJ1-2, with D perhaps TRBD1 (5 bases). Trimming pared 4 bases from V and 5 bases from J, leaving 11 bases between. Per the germline V gene, CDR1 is SGHVS and CDR2 is FQNEAQ. The CDR3 has 13 amino acids. CDR3 region: CASSYRLRYGYTF. CDR3 DNA: TGTGCCAGCAGCTACAGGTTGCGTTATGGCTACACCTTC. Full variable domain (rest looked up from reference TRBV7-8 and TRBJ1-2): GAGVSQSPRYKVAKRGQDVALRCDPISGHVSLFWYQQALGQGPEFLTYFQNEAQLDKSGLPSDRFFAERPEGSVSTLKIQRTQQEDSAVYLCASSYRLRYGYTFGSGTRLTVV.

This clone came up a few times. This chain joins TRBV2 and TRBJ1-3, with 8 nucleotides matching TRBD1. V was pared by 6 bases and J by 4 bases, with 11 bases of the junction left unmatched. This CDR3 has 16 residues. CDR1 and CDR2 from the germline V gene are SNHLY and FYNNEI. CDR3 in DNA: TGTGCCAGCAGCGGACAGGGAATCTTGGCGGGAAACACCATATATTTT. Amino acid sequence: CASSGQGILAGNTIYF.

This chain connects TRBV5-4 to TRBJ2-1; 11 positions match TRBD2. There are 15 residues in the CDR3. Germline V lookup: CDR1 SGHNT, CDR2 YYREEE (reference sequence). With 4 bases clipped from V and 5 bases from J, the junction kept 5 bases outside the gene matches. CDR3 loop: CASSASSGGHNEQFF. Written as DNA, the CDR3 is TGTGCCAGCAGCGCCTCTAGCGGGGGGCACAATGAGCAGTTCTTC. The full variable domain, its missing parts supplied by reference TRBV5-4 and TRBJ2-1, is ETGVTQSPTHLIKTRGQQVTLRCSSQSGHNTVSWYQQALGQGPQFIFQYYREEENGRGNFPPRFSGLQFPNYSSELNVNALELDDSALYLCASSASSGGHNEQFFGPGTRLTVL.

V usage is TRBV14 and J usage is TRBJ1-5; 7 positions agree with TRBD1. Germline CDR1 reads SGHDN; CDR2 reads FVKESK. The V segment lost 2 bases and the J segment 4 bases; nucleotides outside the gene matches: 8. The CDR3 sequence is 16 residues long. The CDR3 here is CASSQPTGMINQPQHF. Here the CDR3 DNA reads TGTGCCAGCAGCCAACCGACAGGGATGATTAATCAGCCCCAGCATTTT.

In its sample, this clone was seen a few times. The chain couples TRBV5-1 to TRBJ2-2; D remains ambiguous. CDR1 is SGHRS, CDR2 YFSETQ, per germline. The CDR3 consists of 15 residues. Trimming took off 0 bases at V and 1 base at J, with 7 bases between the two ends. The CDR3 sequence: CASSLVLKNTGELFF. CDR3 bases: TGCGCCAGCAGCTTGGTCCTAAAGAACACCGGGGAGCTGTTTTTT. Using reference TRBV5-1 and TRBJ2-2 for the parts outside the CDR3, the full variable domain is KAGVTQTPRYLIKTRGQQVTLSCSPISGHRSVSWYQQTPGQGLQFLFEYFSETQRNKGNFPGRFSGRQFSNSRSEMNVSTLELGDSALYLCASSLVLKNTGELFFGEGSRLTVL.

The chain links TRBV15 to TRBJ2-3; 12 nucleotides align to TRBD2. CDR3 length equals 18 residues. Germline V CDR1 and CDR2: LNHNV, YYDKDF (reference sequence). J lost 4 bases, V lost 5 bases, and 13 bases had no gene match. CDR3 nucleotide sequence: TGTGCCACCAGCTTCGGACTAGCGGGGCCAACCAGAGCAGATACGCAGTATTTT. Its translation: CATSFGLAGPTRADTQYF.

V and J are TRBV18 and TRBJ2-2, with no clear D. Germline loops: CDR1 KGHSH, CDR2 LQKENI. Trimming took 2 bases from V and 3 from J, leaving 7 bases between them. CDR3 length: 14 residues. CDR3 in DNA: TGTGCCAGCTCACCAAGGGAATACACCGGGGAGCTGTTTTTT. This sequence encodes CASSPREYTGELFF.

Only a few counts were recorded for this clone. The chain employs TRBV7-9 and TRBJ2-3, with 14 positions matching TRBD2. This CDR3 has 15 residues. V shed 5 bases, J shed 6 bases, and the junction held 4 bases outside the gene matches. Per germline, CDR1 SEHNR and CDR2 FQNEAQ (reference sequence). The CDR3 region is CASSLGLAGADTQYF. DNA of the CDR3: TGTGCCAGCAGCCTGGGACTAGCGGGGGCTGATACGCAGTATTTT.

The chain joins TRBV6-1 to TRBJ2-4; TRBD2 matches at 12 bases. CDR1 is MNHNS and CDR2 is SASEGT in the germline V gene. This CDR3 spans 20 amino acids. V gave up 1 base and J gave up 0 bases; unmatched junction bases: 10. The CDR3 region is CASSEVRLAGGTLAKNIQYF. The CDR3 region has the DNA TGTGCCAGCAGTGAAGTAAGGCTAGCGGGGGGGACCCTAGCCAAAAACATTCAGTACTTC.

This clone was counted only a few times. The chain recombines TRBV6-5 with TRBJ1-6, with D maybe TRBD1 (5 bases). The CDR3 length is 16 residues. Germline V gene lookup returns CDR1 MNHEY and CDR2 SVGAGI. Between the trimmed V and J ends, which lost 2 bases and 4 bases, there was a span of 12 bases. CDR3 sequence reads: CASSYRGVGYNSPLHF. The CDR3, as DNA: TGTGCCAGCAGTTACAGAGGGGTTGGGTATAATTCACCCCTCCACTTT.

Judged by abundance, this clone is medium-sized. The chain recombines TRBV30 with TRBJ1-3; maybe TRBD1 (5 bases). The CDR3 is 16 residues long. V was trimmed by 4 bases and J by 0 bases, leaving 16 bases between them. CDR1 is GTSNPN and CDR2 is SVGIG in the germline V gene (reference sequence). The chain's CDR3 is CAWTYGAGGSGNTIYF. CDR3 bases: TGTGCCTGGACCTATGGGGCAGGCGGCTCTGGAAACACCATATATTTT.

This chain connects TRBV27 to TRBJ1-2; maybe TRBD1 (6 bases). This CDR3 spans 14 amino acids. The V gene's germline CDR1 is MNHEY and CDR2 SMNVEV (reference sequence). V was shortened by 0 bases and J by 3 bases, with 8 bases between the two germline ends. The chain's CDR3 is CASSLSGGDYGYTF. The CDR3, as DNA: TGTGCCAGCAGTTTATCAGGGGGGGACTATGGCTACACCTTC.

The chain links TRBV2 to TRBJ2-7; D not certain. Deletions cut 1 base from V and 3 bases from J, with 7 bases between. The CDR3 length is 13 residues. Germline V gives CDR1 SNHLY, CDR2 FYNNEI. This CDR3 is CASSEVLFYEQYF. Written as DNA, the CDR3 is TGTGCCAGCAGTGAAGTACTATTCTACGAGCAGTACTTC.

The CDR3 coding sequence is TGCAGCGTAACGGGGCAGGGCTGGGCTGCTGAAGCTTTCTTT. It specifies CSVTGQGWAAEAFF. V gene TRBV29-1 combines with J gene TRBJ1-1; D might be TRBD1 (5 bases). The CDR3 contains 14 residues. The V end lost 6 bases, the J end lost 6 bases, and 20 bases lay between the germline ends. The V gene's germline CDR1 is SQVTM and CDR2 ANQGSEA.

The genes are TRBV30 and TRBJ2-5, with TRBD2 matching 9 bases. This CDR3 spans 17 amino acids. CDR1 is GTSNPN, CDR2 SVGIG, per germline (reference sequence). With 3 bases clipped from V and 1 base from J, the junction kept 12 bases outside the gene matches. The CDR3 here is CAWRGGSGGIVQETQYF. The CDR3 bases are TGTGCCTGGAGAGGGGGTAGCGGGGGTATAGTCCAAGAGACCCAGTACTTC. The variable domain in full, completed from reference TRBV30 and TRBJ2-5, reads SQTIHQWPATLVQPVGSPLSLECTVEGTSNPNLYWYRQAAGRGLQLLFYSVGIGQISSEVPQNLSASRPQDRQFILSSKKLLLSDSGFYLCAWRGGSGGIVQETQYFGPGTRLLVL.

In this sample, this clone turned up a few times. V gene TRBV7-3 combines with J gene TRBJ2-1; TRBD2 agrees at 7 bases. Germline V gene data show CDR1 as SGHTA and CDR2 as FQGTGA. J was trimmed by 8 bases and V by 1 base; bases with no gene match: 8. The CDR3 has 15 amino acids. The CDR3 here is CASSLNLEGRDEQFF. For the CDR3, the DNA is TGTGCCAGCAGCTTAAATCTAGAGGGGAGGGATGAGCAGTTCTTC.

The genes are TRBV4-1 and TRBJ2-7; 12 nucleotides match TRBD2. The ends lost 4 bases at V and 0 bases at J; junction bases unmatched: 10. The CDR3 contains 18 residues. The germline V gene encodes CDR1 MGHRA and CDR2 YSYEKL. In nucleotides, the CDR3 is TGCGCCAGCAGCCCTACCGGGACTAGCGGGTTAAGCTCCTACGAGCAGTACTTC. This codes for CASSPTGTSGLSSYEQYF.